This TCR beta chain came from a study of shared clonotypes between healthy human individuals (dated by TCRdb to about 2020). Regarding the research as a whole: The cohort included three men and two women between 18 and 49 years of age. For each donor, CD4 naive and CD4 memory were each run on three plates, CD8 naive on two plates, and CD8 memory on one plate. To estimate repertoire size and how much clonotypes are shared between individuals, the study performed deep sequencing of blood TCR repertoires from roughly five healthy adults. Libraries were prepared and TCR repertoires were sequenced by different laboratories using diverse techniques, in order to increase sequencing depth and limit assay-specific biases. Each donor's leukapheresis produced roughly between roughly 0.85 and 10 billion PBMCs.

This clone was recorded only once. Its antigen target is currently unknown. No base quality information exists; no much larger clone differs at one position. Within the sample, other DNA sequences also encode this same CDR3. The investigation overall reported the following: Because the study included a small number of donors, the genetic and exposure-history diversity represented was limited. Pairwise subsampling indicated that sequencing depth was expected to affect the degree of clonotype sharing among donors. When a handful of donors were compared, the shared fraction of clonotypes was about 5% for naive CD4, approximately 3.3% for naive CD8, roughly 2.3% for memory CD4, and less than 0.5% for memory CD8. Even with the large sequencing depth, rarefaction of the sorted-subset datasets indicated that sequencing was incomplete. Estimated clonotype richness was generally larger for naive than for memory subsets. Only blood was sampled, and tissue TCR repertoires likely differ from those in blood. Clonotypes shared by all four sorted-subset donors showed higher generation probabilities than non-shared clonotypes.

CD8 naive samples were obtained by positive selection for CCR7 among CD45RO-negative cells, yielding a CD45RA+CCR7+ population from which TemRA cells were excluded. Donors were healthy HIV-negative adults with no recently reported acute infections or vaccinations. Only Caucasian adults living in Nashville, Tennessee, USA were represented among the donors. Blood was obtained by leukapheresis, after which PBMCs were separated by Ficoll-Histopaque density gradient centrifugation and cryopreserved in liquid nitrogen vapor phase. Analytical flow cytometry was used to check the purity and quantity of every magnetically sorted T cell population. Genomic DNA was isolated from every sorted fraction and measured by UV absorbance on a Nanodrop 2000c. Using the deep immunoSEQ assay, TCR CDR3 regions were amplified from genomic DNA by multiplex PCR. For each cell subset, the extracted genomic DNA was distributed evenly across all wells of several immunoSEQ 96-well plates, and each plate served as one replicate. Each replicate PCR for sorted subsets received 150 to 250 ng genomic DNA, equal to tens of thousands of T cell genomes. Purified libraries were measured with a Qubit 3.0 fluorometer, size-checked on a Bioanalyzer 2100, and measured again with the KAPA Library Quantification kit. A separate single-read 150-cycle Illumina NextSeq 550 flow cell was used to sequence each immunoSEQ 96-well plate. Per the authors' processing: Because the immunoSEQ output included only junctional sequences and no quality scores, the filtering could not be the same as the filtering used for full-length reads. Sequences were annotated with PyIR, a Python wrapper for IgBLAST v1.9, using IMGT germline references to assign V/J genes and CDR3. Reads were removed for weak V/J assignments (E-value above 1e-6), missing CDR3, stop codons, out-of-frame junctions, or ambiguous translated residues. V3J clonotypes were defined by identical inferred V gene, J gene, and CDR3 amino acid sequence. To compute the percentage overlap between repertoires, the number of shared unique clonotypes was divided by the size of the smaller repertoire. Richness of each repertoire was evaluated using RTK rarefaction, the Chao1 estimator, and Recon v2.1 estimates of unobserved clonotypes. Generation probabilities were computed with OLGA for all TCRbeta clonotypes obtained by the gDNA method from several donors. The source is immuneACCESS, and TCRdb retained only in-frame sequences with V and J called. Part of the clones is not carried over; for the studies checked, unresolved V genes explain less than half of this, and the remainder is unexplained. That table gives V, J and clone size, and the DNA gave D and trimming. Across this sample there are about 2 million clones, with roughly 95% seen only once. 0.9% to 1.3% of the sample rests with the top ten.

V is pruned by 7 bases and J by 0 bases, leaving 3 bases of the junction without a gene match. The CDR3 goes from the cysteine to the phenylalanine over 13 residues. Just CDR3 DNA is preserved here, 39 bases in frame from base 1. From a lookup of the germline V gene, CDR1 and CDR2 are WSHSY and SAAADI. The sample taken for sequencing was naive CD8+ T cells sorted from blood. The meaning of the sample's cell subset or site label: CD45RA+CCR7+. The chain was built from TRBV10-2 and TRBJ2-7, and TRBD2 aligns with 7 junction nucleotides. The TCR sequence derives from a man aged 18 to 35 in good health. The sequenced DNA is TGCGCCAGCAAGGGCGGGAGCTCCTACGAGCAGTACTTC. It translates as CASKGGSSYEQYF.